This TCR beta chain was found in a study of blood T cell dynamics during melanoma immunotherapy (TCRdb year 2020). Regarding the complete study: All patients had metastatic melanoma and were given first-line pembrolizumab or nivolumab plus ipilimumab as standard of care in the United Kingdom. Peripheral T cell receptor repertoires of metastatic melanoma patients were profiled before and after one cycle of checkpoint inhibitor therapy to find early correlates of response. A training cohort was formed from consecutive patients, and a further independent group of patients from the same centre was pooled into an external validation set. General findings and caveats noted by the study authors: The relatively small sample size was acknowledged as potentially limiting generalization of the results. Unlike progressors, patients who went on to achieve disease control showed a bifurcated reorganization of the PBMC repertoire at W3, with either increased clonality or increased diversity. Whether the T cell clones behind the repertoire changes were melanoma-specific or instead reflected general immune activation was something the study could not determine.

Read against the paper, the sample's time point label means: pre-treatment baseline. Blood samples were collected before treatment (T0) and at week 3 (W3), after the first cycle of checkpoint blockade. Except for two patients with rapid clinical progression, response was assessed 12 weeks after the first infusion by RECIST 1.1; disease control meant complete response, partial response or stable disease. Patients were not eligible if they had prior systemic cancer treatment, concomitant immunosuppressant therapy or synchronous other active malignancies. TCR beta was sequenced in both bulk PBMC and plasma cell-free DNA in order to track circulating cells as well as T cell turnover. Lymphoprep and SepMate tubes were used to isolate PBMC from blood, and red cell lysis was then performed. DNA from PBMC and sorted T cell subsets was extracted with QIAamp DNA Blood Mini kits. A fixed 350 ng of DNA was loaded for every bulk PBMC sample. Following the manufacturer instructions, the immunoSEQ TCRb Assay kit was used to amplify TCR beta CDR3 sequences from genomic DNA. The KAPA Library Quantification Kit for Illumina platforms was used to quantify pooled libraries by qPCR. Pooled libraries were sequenced on an Illumina NextSeq 500, clustered at about 0.55-1.1 pM. The published analysis was carried out like this. The TCR data were analyzed using immunoSEQ ANALYZER and the R LymphoSeq package. A rearrangement efficiency score was calculated as productive divided by the sum of productive and non-productive CDR3 sequences. Clonality was measured with the Gini coefficient and diversity with the Renyi index at alpha=1, compared pairwise between timepoints within each patient. In LymphoSeq, clonal relatedness was computed using an edit distance of 3, and repertoire similarity was computed using the Bhattacharyya coefficient. To classify response, a linear discriminant analysis based on week-3 changes in clonality and diversity was built using the R MASS and caret packages. Not all clones reach the TCRdb copy of this immuneACCESS table, which keeps in-frame sequences only. Checked studies attribute under half of the gap to unresolved V genes and leave the rest unexplained. The V and J calls and the clone size are those of that table, but D and trimming were determined from the DNA. For this sample the table gives more than 10,000 clones, of which just under 85% were detected only once. The ten biggest clones cover about 14% of the sample.

Regarding this clone: Its antigen specificity is not known. No base-level quality is on record; no much larger clone is a single base apart.

CDR1 and CDR2 were assigned from the germline V gene (reference sequence) as MNHNY and SVGAGI. CDR3 length: 12 amino acids, cysteine to phenylalanine. The retained sequence is limited to the CDR3, 36 bases, with the frame set at the first base. V is shortened by 0 bases, J by 6 bases, and the region joining them spans 6 bases. This sample comprised blood, obtained from a patient treated with checkpoint blockade. This sequence originates from a human donor with melanoma. The V gene is TRBV6-6 and the J gene is TRBJ2-7, and perhaps TRBD1 as D gene, on 5 matching bases. The sequenced DNA: TGTGCCAGCAGTTACTCGACAGCCGAGCAGTACTTC. This codes for CASSYSTAEQYF.